This TCR beta chain came from a study of CD8 T cells in Susac syndrome. The CDR3 loop spans 13 amino acids. V dropped 6 bases and J dropped 4 bases, with 11 bases sitting between them. Germline assignment: CDR1 MNHEY and CDR2 SVGAGI. RNA amounts of roughly 0.5 to 1 ug underwent reverse transcription with random hexamers. TCRdb independently ran MiXCR on the immunoSEQ multiplex PCR reads; one entry per CDR3 protein. The data show 110,000 to 150,000 distinct CDR3 sequences, approximately 96% seen once. The patients with Susac syndrome satisfied recently defined diagnostic criteria for either definite or probable disease. In its sample, this clonotype was seen once.

V gene TRBV6-5 combines with J gene TRBJ2-3; D ambiguous. The specimen was CD4+ T cells from PBMCs. This clonotype originated in a human donor with Susac syndrome. The chain's CDR3 is CASRLADPDTQYF. The CDR3 DNA is TGTGCCAGCAGATTGGCAGACCCAGATACGCAGTATTTT.